Each of the 10 T cell receptor beta chains below was sequenced from the same sample in a study of T cells in Graves' hyperthyroidism and ophthalmopathy. Amplification yielded TCR beta CDR3 regions, with RNA transcripts as the source. First-round RT-PCR targeting the TCR CDR3 was performed with the HTBI primer set. TCRdb re-derived calls from the multiplex PCR reads in MiXCR, one entry per CDR3 protein. The sample includes 550,000 to 800,000 distinct CDR3 sequences, around 16% of them seen just once. Sequencing was carried out using blood. These TCRs come from a man aged 50 or older with Graves' hyperthyroidism.

This rearrangement joins TRBV29-1 to TRBJ1-2; 8 bases match TRBD1. V lost 7 bases, J lost 8 bases, and 12 bases stayed unmatched. The CDR3 is 13 amino acids. The germline CDR1 and CDR2 sequences are SQVTM and ANQGSEA. In DNA form, the CDR3 reads TGCAGCGCTGAGGACAGGGAGATAAGGGGCTACACCTTC. Translating gives CSAEDREIRGYTF. Using reference TRBV29-1 and TRBJ1-2 for the parts outside the CDR3, the full variable domain is SAVISQKPSRDICQRGTSLTIQCQVDSQVTMMFWYRQQPGQSLTLIATANQGSEATYESGFVIDKFPISRPNLTFSTLTVSNMSPEDSSIYLCSAEDREIRGYTFGSGTRLTVV.

This clonotype was detected many times. This chain links TRBV27 with TRBJ2-7, with 8 bases lining up with TRBD1. The junction had 7 bases not matched to a gene; V was cut back by 7 bases and J by 2 bases. From germline, CDR1 is MNHEY and CDR2 SMNVEV (reference sequence). CDR3 size: 14 residues. The CDR3 region is CASKTAGGTYEQYF. The DNA of the CDR3 is TGTGCCAGCAAGACGGCAGGGGGCACCTACGAGCAGTACTTC.

The sample holds a few counts of this clonotype. The V and J genes are TRBV27 and TRBJ2-7, with 8 bases aligning to TRBD2. This CDR3 has 14 residues. V gave up 2 bases and J gave up 2 bases; unmatched junction bases: 2. The V gene's germline CDR1 is MNHEY and CDR2 SMNVEV (reference sequence). CDR3 coding DNA: TGTGCCAGCAGTTTAATCGGGAGGGCCTACGAGCAGTACTTC. It translates to CASSLIGRAYEQYF.

J is TRBJ2-5 and V is TRBV29-1, with D uncertain. V was clipped by 1 base and J by 5 bases, with 8 bases between them. CDR3 length: 12 residues. The germline V gene encodes CDR1 SQVTM and CDR2 ANQGSEA. This CDR3 reads CSVEGPGETQYF. The CDR3 nucleotides are TGCAGCGTTGAAGGCCCTGGGGAGACCCAGTACTTC.

V usage is TRBV28 and J usage is TRBJ1-2; possibly TRBD1 for D (5 bases). The CDR3 runs to 13 residues. Germline lookup yields CDR1 MDHEN and CDR2 SYDVKM. The V end lost 5 bases, the J end lost 4 bases, and 11 bases lay between the germline ends. Here the CDR3 DNA reads TGTGCCAGCAGTCACCGGGGCTCCTATGGCTACACCTTC. This encodes CASSHRGSYGYTF.

This clonotype was detected many times. This chain uses TRBV7-9 with TRBJ2-7; maybe TRBD1 (5 bases). Germline CDR1 and CDR2: SEHNR and FQNEAQ (reference sequence). The CDR3 has 14 residues. Trimming removed 3 bases at V and 2 bases at J, with 11 bases between. CDR3 coding DNA: TGTGCCAGCAGCTTTGGTAACAGGCCCTACGAGCAGTACTTC. Its protein is CASSFGNRPYEQYF.

The rearrangement uses TRBV30 and TRBJ2-5; 8 nucleotides align to TRBD2. Germline loops: CDR1 GTSNPN, CDR2 SVGIG (reference sequence). V gave up 2 bases and J gave up 5 bases; unmatched junction bases: 7. The CDR3 is made up of 14 amino acids. DNA of the CDR3: TGTGCCTGGAGTCGGGAGGGTAGCTTGGAGACCCAGTACTTC. Translation gives CAWSREGSLETQYF. Drawing the rest from reference TRBV30 and TRBJ2-5, the complete variable domain is SQTIHQWPATLVQPVGSPLSLECTVEGTSNPNLYWYRQAAGRGLQLLFYSVGIGQISSEVPQNLSASRPQDRQFILSSKKLLLSDSGFYLCAWSREGSLETQYFGPGTRLLVL.

This clonotype was detected many times. The CDR3: CASSLIGADTQYF. Here the CDR3 DNA reads TGTGCCAGCAGCTTAATCGGGGCAGATACGCAGTATTTT. The chain carries TRBV11-2 and TRBJ2-3; the D gene is possibly TRBD2 (5 bases). Germline values: CDR1 SGHAT, CDR2 FQNNGV. CDR3 size: 13 residues. V lost 2 bases to trimming and J lost 4 bases, with 7 bases between them. The variable domain in full, with the rest retrieved from reference TRBV11-2 and TRBJ2-3, is EAGVAQSPRYKIIEKRQSVAFWCNPISGHATLYWYQQILGQGPKLLIQFQNNGVVDDSQLPKDRFSAERLKGVDSTLKIQPAKLEDSAVYLCASSLIGADTQYFGPGTRLTVL.

V and J are TRBV5-1 and TRBJ2-7, with D possibly TRBD2 on 6 matching bases. The CDR3 spans 14 residues. Deletions cut 5 bases from V and 0 bases from J, with 12 bases between. Germline V gene data show CDR1 as SGHRS and CDR2 as YFSETQ. The DNA for the CDR3 is TGCGCCAGCAGGCTGGGGGGAACCTCCTACGAGCAGTACTTC. Amino acids: CASRLGGTSYEQYF.

V is TRBV5-1 and J is TRBJ2-2, with 9 bases aligning to TRBD1. The CDR3 covers 16 residues. Per the germline V gene, CDR1 is SGHRS and CDR2 is YFSETQ. Trimming removed 3 bases from V and 5 bases from J; junction bases left unmatched: 8. The CDR3 nucleotides are TGCGCCAGCAGCTGGACAGGGGAACATATTACCGGGGAGCTGTTTTTT. Protein product: CASSWTGEHITGELFF.